Below, one T cell receptor (beta chain) is given with its context. The data were taken from a study of somatic mutations in cytotoxic T cells in rheumatoid arthritis. Clones were sequenced by immunoSEQ multiplex PCR, and TCRdb holds only the in-frame ones, with some missing. The sample lists approximately 5,000 clones, 65% to 85% occurring once. CDR1 is LGHNA and CDR2 is YNFKEQ in the germline V gene. The V end was cut by 5 bases, the J end by 0 bases, with 14 bases between. The CDR3 sequence is 16 residues long. This sequence originates from a man in his sixties or seventies with rheumatoid arthritis. This chain links TRBV4-2 with TRBJ1-3; TRBD1 is a possible D gene (5 bases). Material for sequencing was CD8+ T cells sorted from blood. The CDR3 bases are TGTGCCAGCAGCTCGAGCCCAGGGTTCTCTGGAAACACCATATATTTT. This sequence encodes CASSSSPGFSGNTIYF.